The rows below give T cell receptor beta chains drawn from one sample of a study of blood T cell repertoires in COVID-19. Some clones are missing from TCRdb's copy, which holds only in-frame ones; the method was immunoSEQ multiplex PCR. The profile shows 50,000 to 60,000 clones, just under 90% of them singletons. Sequencing was performed on peripheral blood. The receptors derive from an elderly man with active or convalescent COVID-19. Both conserved end residues are part of each CDR3.

v_gene: TRBV19
j_gene: TRBJ1-1
CDR3aa: CASSIGLARGTEAFF

v_gene: TRBV5-1
j_gene: TRBJ2-1
CDR3aa: CASSFRGFSYNEQFF

v_gene: TRBV28
j_gene: TRBJ2-5
CDR3aa: CASTPGTGVQETQYF

v_gene: TRBV10-3
j_gene: TRBJ2-2
CDR3aa: CAIRGTGGNTGELFF

v_gene: TRBV7-2
j_gene: TRBJ1-4
CDR3aa: CASSPVVGATNEKLFF

v_gene: TRBV30
j_gene: TRBJ1-2
CDR3aa: CAWMPNSYGYTF

v_gene: TRBV28
j_gene: TRBJ2-7
CDR3aa: CASRPLTSGISYEQYF

v_gene: TRBV7-6
j_gene: TRBJ2-3
CDR3aa: CASSLDRYTQYF

v_gene: TRBV7-9
j_gene: TRBJ1-5
CDR3aa: CASSLGANQPQHF

v_gene: TRBV6-5
j_gene: TRBJ1-2
CDR3aa: CASAVARNYGYTF

v_gene: TRBV5-4
j_gene: TRBJ1-1
CDR3aa: CASSLGVRDTEAFF

v_gene: TRBV10-3
j_gene: TRBJ2-1
CDR3aa: CATMGQGLGSYNEQFF

v_gene: TRBV19
j_gene: TRBJ2-4
CDR3aa: CASTLGGIF

v_gene: TRBV3-1/TRBV3-2
j_gene: TRBJ1-2
CDR3aa: CASSPQVDYGYTF

v_gene: TRBV7-8
j_gene: TRBJ1-5
CDR3aa: CASSPRGGRRQPQHF

v_gene: TRBV6-5
j_gene: TRBJ1-1
CDR3aa: CASSSILGAEAFF

v_gene: TRBV6-1
j_gene: TRBJ2-7
CDR3aa: CASSERGRDREQYF

v_gene: TRBV28
j_gene: TRBJ2-7
CDR3aa: CASRSGQSYEQYF

v_gene: TRBV3-1/TRBV3-2
j_gene: TRBJ2-5
CDR3aa: CASRAAGGLETQYF

v_gene: TRBV28
j_gene: TRBJ1-2
CDR3aa: CASSLQRFNGYTF

v_gene: TRBV6-1
j_gene: TRBJ2-3
CDR3aa: CASSELGGSGRYRADTQYF

v_gene: TRBV18
j_gene: TRBJ1-2
CDR3aa: CASSPQTGDGNYGYTF

v_gene: TRBV7-2
j_gene: TRBJ2-7
CDR3aa: CASSFGPGVGLPYEQYF

v_gene: TRBV3-1/TRBV3-2
j_gene: TRBJ1-4
CDR3aa: CASSQQSTNEKLFF

v_gene: TRBV24-1
j_gene: TRBJ1-1
CDR3aa: CATSAAGEGHTEAFF

v_gene: TRBV7-2
j_gene: TRBJ2-5
CDR3aa: CASSLGRDRVETQYF

v_gene: TRBV6-4
j_gene: TRBJ2-3
CDR3aa: CASSRRVGTGENTQYF

v_gene: TRBV24-1
j_gene: TRBJ2-3
CDR3aa: CATSDPGQGGTDTQYF

v_gene: TRBV6-1
j_gene: TRBJ2-5
CDR3aa: CASSDRGLRETQYF

v_gene: TRBV5-6
j_gene: TRBJ2-6
CDR3aa: CASSGTGDSGANVLTF

v_gene: TRBV5-4
j_gene: TRBJ2-3
CDR3aa: CASSLVFGGSTDTQYF

v_gene: TRBV4-3
j_gene: TRBJ2-3
CDR3aa: CASSQGLAGAWGDTQYF

v_gene: TRBV19
j_gene: TRBJ1-1
CDR3aa: CASSKVTGGGTEAFF

v_gene: TRBV10-1
j_gene: TRBJ1-1
CDR3aa: CASSEGRSPTEAFF

v_gene: TRBV7-2
j_gene: TRBJ2-7
CDR3aa: CASSLNAGEGEQYF

v_gene: TRBV7-8
j_gene: TRBJ2-7
CDR3aa: CASSRDSSYEQYF

v_gene: TRBV24-1
j_gene: TRBJ2-5
CDR3aa: CATSDPRTRGGYETQYF

v_gene: TRBV5-6
j_gene: TRBJ2-7
CDR3aa: CASSSQLSSYEQYF

v_gene: TRBV6-5
j_gene: TRBJ1-6
CDR3aa: CASSTGGGQSPLHF

v_gene: TRBV5-1
j_gene: TRBJ2-7
CDR3aa: CASSPREGSYEQYF

v_gene: TRBV6-2/TRBV6-3
j_gene: TRBJ1-4
CDR3aa: CASSYLEPSEKLFF

v_gene: TRBV5-6
j_gene: TRBJ2-5
CDR3aa: CASSGGAARGIGETQYF

v_gene: TRBV27
j_gene: TRBJ2-2
CDR3aa: CASSFWGQGGPTGELFF

v_gene: TRBV18
j_gene: TRBJ2-7
CDR3aa: CASSPPAGNYEQYF